These T cell receptor beta chains were read from a single sample in a study of CD8+CD57+ T cells in acquired aplastic anemia. TCRdb reanalysed the reads using MiXCR and keeps one entry per CDR3 protein. The sample shows 400,000 to 450,000 distinct CDR3 sequences, roughly 64% of them seen only once. Sequencing was carried out using sorted CD4+, CD8+, or CD8+CD57+ T cells (not recorded which) from PBMCs. These receptors all come from a human donor in good health, serving as a control. CDR3s include the opening cysteine and the closing phenylalanine or tryptophan.

TRBJ2-7	13	TRBV15	CATSRDLGEEQYF
TRBJ1-2	15	TRBV7-9	CASSQDAGLADGTTF
TRBJ2-3	16	TRBV2	CASSRGLQTDTDTQCF
TRBJ2-2	13	TRBV20-1	CSATQRNTGELFF
.	13	TRBV2	CASSMDWGDEYTF
TRBJ1-5	12	TRBV5-1	CASSVGGRPLHF
TRBJ1-4	15	TRBV7-9	CASSSTRSTNEKLFF
TRBJ1-6	15	TRBV7-2	CASSLALGASQALHF
TRBJ1-2	13	TRBV24-1	CATRATGGSGYTF
TRBJ1-3	15	TRBV9	CASSPGESSGNTIYF
TRBJ1-2	17	TRBV10-3	CAISESYGTLSNYGYTF
TRBJ1-2	15	TRBV7-9	CAIRKDTEAIFGHTF
TRBJ2-5	14	TRBV9	CASSVDKQAGLQYF
TRBJ1-2	13	TRBV20-1	CSARDKCSPRYTF
TRBJ2-5	15	TRBV20-1	CSARIRRGGRETQYF
TRBJ2-3	17	TRBV15	CATSREGTSGGTDTQYF
TRBJ1-6	14	TRBV6-1	CASSGREGDRALHF
TRBJ1-4	13	TRBV18	CASSLGTQEKLFF
TRBJ1-3	14	TRBV3-1	CASSQGGAGNTIYF
TRBJ1-3	17	TRBV2	CASSDPPRGLSGNTIYF
TRBJ1-4	20	TRBV6-2/TRBV6-3	CASSYRRGGAHAGENEKLFF
TRBJ2-1	15	TRBV2	CASSPDGRGRGEQFF
TRBJ2-6	15	TRBV20-1	CSARGGTGGSNVLTF
TRBJ2-1	16	TRBV4-3	CASSQVTSGGYNEQFF
TRBJ2-7	14	TRBV4-3	CASSQEITGGEQYF
TRBJ2-2	13	TRBV7-3	CASSFRYTGELFF
TRBJ2-7	16	TRBV12-3/TRBV12-4	CASSEGSGGQSYEQYF
TRBJ1-5	15	TRBV7-9	CASSSDLIGNQPQHF
TRBJ2-7	15	TRBV12-5	CASGLARGYIYEQYF
TRBJ1-5	14	TRBV3-1	CASSPAEGAQPQHF
TRBJ1-6	16	TRBV11-1	CASSSIRVTGGSPLHF
TRBJ1-2	15	TRBV6-5	CASSYSPDRGYGYTF
TRBJ2-1	17	TRBV7-2	CASSSGLAGGFTNEQFF
TRBJ2-5	14	TRBV20-1	CSARVGDSQETQYF
TRBJ2-7	13	TRBV29-1	CSVGRPGGYEQYF
TRBJ2-3	16	TRBV30	CAWSVDRRTSTDTQYF
TRBJ1-2	16	TRBV7-8	CASSLGPGTGIGYYTF
TRBJ2-7	14	TRBV2	CASRTEREDYAQYF
TRBJ1-2	14	TRBV4-3	CASSWQESNYGYTF
TRBJ1-5	14	TRBV19	CASSGTGGHQLKHF
TRBJ1-2	10	TRBV20-1	CSARGGGYTF
TRBJ2-7	13	TRBV20-1	CSAPPPGTYEQYF
TRBJ1-1	12	TRBV10-3	CAISSDRHEAFF
TRBJ2-7	14	TRBV5-1	CASSLGEGRGEQYF
TRBJ2-7	16	TRBV6-5	CASSYAGGLASYEQYF
TRBJ2-3	15	TRBV7-2	CASSLAGVNTQYFYF
TRBJ1-1	14	TRBV19	CASTPMSVPPRAFF
TRBJ2-5	14	TRBV7-2	CASSRSRFLSYGYF
TRBJ1-6	15	TRBV7-3	CASSQYRGYNSPLHF
TRBJ1-6	14	TRBV7-2	CASSRGTGPSNVGF
TRBJ2-7	14	TRBV11-3	CASSLSPLVYEQYF
TRBJ2-1	12	TRBV12-3/TRBV12-4	CASSAKGTREFF
TRBJ2-7	13	TRBV2	CASSPQGPYGQYF
TRBJ2-3	12	TRBV10-1	CASSDSSGTQCF
TRBJ1-1	12	TRBV7-4	CASSREGGGAFF
TRBJ1-5	17	TRBV5-5	CASSSSTPGNSNQPQHF
TRBJ1-2	13	TRBV7-2	CASTPRSGQGYTF